The present TCR beta chain was sequenced within a study of blood T cell repertoires in COVID-19. About the research overall: Italy, Spain and the United States were the sources of the convalescent and acute COVID-19 samples. Nucleic acid was either cDNA or gDNA, and it came from T cells, B-cell-depleted T cells, or PBMCs.

The CDR3 spans 14 residues. Assay used: immunoSEQ multiplex PCR; TCRdb lists only in-frame clones, some missing. Among approximately 120,000 clones, roughly 80% were seen once, and the ten largest hold 5.5%. The V and J genes are TRBV21-1 and TRBJ1-2; the tabulated D call, TRBD1, remains unverified against the DNA. TRBV21-1 is given as a pseudogene. The specimen was peripheral blood. The receptor's source is a man between 60 and 70 years old with acute or convalescent COVID-19. The CDR3 DNA reads TGTGCCAGCAGCAAAGCCGGACAGAGCATCGGCTACACCTTC. Residues: CASSKAGQSIGYTF.